The rows below give T cell receptor beta chains drawn from one sample of a study of shared clonotypes between healthy human individuals. TCRdb keeps only in-frame clones here, not all; method: immunoSEQ multiplex PCR. The sample lists approximately 2.5 million clones; roughly 93% were seen once. The source material was naive CD4+ T cells from PBMCs. Source of these receptors: a man younger than 30 in good health. Some clones in this sample may be carry-over from other donors' samples. Each CDR3 is given without its conserved first and last residue.

v_gene	j_gene	CDR3aa
TRBV6-1	TRBJ1-4	ASSAPNNEKLF
TRBV28	TRBJ1-4	ASRYRGNEKLF
TRBV28	TRBJ1-1	AVRMIAEAF
TRBV5-4	TRBJ2-2	ASSLRSGRAGELF
TRBV11-3	TRBJ2-2	ASSLDSSGQLF
TRBV5-1	TRBJ2-7	ASSPSGFGAYEQY
TRBV10-1	TRBJ2-1	ASSDSGRANEQF
TRBV4-1	TRBJ2-2	ASSRTLSLNTGELF
TRBV28	TRBJ2-4	ASSWTGGGNIQY
TRBV23-1	TRBJ2-3	ASTPQASGDTQY
TRBV9	TRBJ2-5	ASSVGWVETQY
TRBV28	TRBJ1-3	ASSLVDTIY
TRBV7-2	TRBJ2-2	ASSLVGGAKIGELF
TRBV30	TRBJ1-6	AWSVRGNSPLH
TRBV29-1	TRBJ2-5	SVVGRGETQY
TRBV6-1	TRBJ2-6	ASSNRNSGANVLT
TRBV18	TRBJ1-1	ASSPPGQGKGAF
TRBV5-1	TRBJ1-4	ASRWTSTNEKLF
TRBV30	TRBJ2-7	AFRTRTSGSAYEQY
TRBV7-3	TRBJ2-5	ASSIYPGETQY
TRBV6-1	TRBJ1-2	ASRAGPYGYT
TRBV9	TRBJ2-1	ASSGPSGRGSYNEQF
TRBV25-1	TRBJ2-1	ASSGFWEQF
TRBV7-2	TRBJ1-2	ASSYSRTGPGYGYT
TRBV28	TRBJ1-4	ASSLGGTNEKLF
TRBV4-1	TRBJ1-4	ASSQVVGPRGEKLF
TRBV19	TRBJ2-3	ASVGTRLVCFF
TRBV6-5	TRBJ2-7	ASLESRWSDHEQY
TRBV7-9	TRBJ2-1	ASSPLAGGAYNEQF
TRBV28	TRBJ1-3	ASSLPPGRGNTIY
TRBV5-1	TRBJ1-5	ASSPGTGFYQPQH
TRBV28	TRBJ1-2	ASRPRGRGNYGYT
TRBV5-4	TRBJ2-7	ASSFYYEQY
TRBV27	TRBJ2-2	ASSRLASGELF
TRBV9	TRBJ1-1	ASSVDPRNTEAF
TRBV5-1	.	ASSPIAGGPNEQY
TRBV7-9	TRBJ1-5	ASSLDAGPQH
TRBV29-1	TRBJ2-5	SVLVRGLEETQY
TRBV28	TRBJ1-6	ASSIYRRGSSPLH
TRBV27	TRBJ1-1	ASSLRGRGTEAF
TRBV7-3	TRBJ2-7	ASSFTSGREQY
TRBV30	TRBJ2-7	AWSPMGLQYEQY
TRBV5-1	TRBJ1-1	ASSWQGDTEAF
TRBV2	TRBJ1-1	ASSDGQADTEAF
TRBV4-1	TRBJ2-5	ASSQLRSLETQY
TRBV9	TRBJ1-1	ASSVASVWAPGTEAF
TRBV28	TRBJ1-1	ASSPGHHGEAF
TRBV21-1	TRBJ2-1	ASSLRDGDNEQF
TRBV14	TRBJ2-7	ASSQGTSRTYEQY